This entry lists 30 T cell receptor beta chains sequenced from one sample in a study of T cells in narcolepsy. Sequencing used immunoSEQ multiplex PCR; TCRdb keeps in-frame clones, though not all of them. The sample yields more than 8,000 clones, roughly 77% seen once. Material: CD45RA- memory CD8+ T cells from PBMCs. The receptor source for this set is a human donor with narcolepsy.

The chain carries TRBV4-3 and TRBJ1-1, with 7 bases that match TRBD1. CDR1 and CDR2 from the germline V gene are LGHNA and YSLEER. V was clipped by 1 base and J by 5 bases; unmatched bases: 7. The CDR3 totals 15 residues. In DNA, the CDR3 is TGCGCCAGCAGCCAAGTAGGGGGCGAAATAACTGAAGCTTTCTTT. Translated, it gives CASSQVGGEITEAFF.

This sequence joins TRBV2 and TRBJ2-7, with 8 bases fitting TRBD2. The length of the CDR3 is 14 residues. After removal of 5 bases from V and 0 bases from J, the junction contained 3 bases not matched to a gene. Germline V gene data show CDR1 as SNHLY and CDR2 as FYNNEI. CDR3 amino acids: CASSIAGSSYEQYF. In nucleotides, the CDR3 is TGTGCCAGCAGTATAGCGGGGAGCTCCTACGAGCAGTACTTC.

The chain carries TRBV9 and TRBJ2-3; TRBD2 aligns across 10 bases. The CDR3 sequence is 16 residues long. V shed 4 bases, J shed 2 bases, and the junction held 7 bases outside the gene matches. Looked up from germline, CDR1 is SGDLS and CDR2 is YYNGEE. The CDR3 nucleotides read TGTGCCAGCAGCTCTGGACTAGCGGAGCCCACAGATACGCAGTATTTT. This codes for CASSSGLAEPTDTQYF.

The count of this clone is one. This sequence joins TRBV5-1 and TRBJ1-2; TRBD1 agrees at 7 bases. Germline V gene data show CDR1 as SGHRS and CDR2 as YFSETQ. This CDR3 contains 15 residues. V was pared by 2 bases and J by 2 bases, with 6 bases of the junction left unmatched. CDR3 residues: CASSFGVQGNYGYTF. CDR3 bases: TGCGCCAGCAGCTTCGGGGTACAGGGGAACTATGGCTACACCTTC.

In this sample, this clone turned up a few times. This sample also contains other DNA sequences that code for the same CDR3. The chain uses TRBV5-1 and TRBJ2-3; no clear D. V was trimmed by 3 bases and J by 0 bases, leaving 8 bases between them. The CDR3 is 14 amino acids. CDR1 is SGHRS, CDR2 YFSETQ, per germline. The chain's CDR3 is CASSSWGSTDTQYF. CDR3 nucleotides: TGCGCCAGCAGCTCCTGGGGAAGCACAGATACGCAGTATTTT.

This chain links TRBV7-9 with TRBJ2-7; 7 bases are a match to TRBD1. Germline CDR1 reads SEHNR; CDR2 reads FQNEAQ (reference sequence). The CDR3 spans 15 residues. V shed 4 bases and J 3 bases; nucleotides not matched to a gene: 9. As DNA, the CDR3 is TGTGCCAGCAGCTCGCCCCTCGGGACAGACTACGAGCAGTACTTC. It translates to CASSSPLGTDYEQYF. The full variable domain, rest sourced from reference TRBV7-9 and TRBJ2-7, is DTGVSQNPRHKITKRGQNVTFRCDPISEHNRLYWYRQTLGQGPEFLTYFQNEAQLEKSRLLSDRFSAERPKGSFSTLEIQRTEQGDSAMYLCASSSPLGTDYEQYFGPGTRLTVT.

The J gene is TRBJ2-4, the V gene TRBV15; 7 positions match TRBD1. The CDR3 length is 16 residues. Germline V lookup: CDR1 LNHNV, CDR2 YYDKDF (reference sequence). V was pared by 3 bases and J by 1 base, with 6 bases of the junction left unmatched. CDR3 nucleotides: TGTGCCACCAGCAGTGCCGACAGGGACGCCAAAAACATTCAGTACTTC. Protein product: CATSSADRDAKNIQYF.

The chain joins TRBV4-1 to TRBJ2-3; tentatively, D is TRBD2 (7 bases). In germline, CDR1 is MGHRA, CDR2 YSYEKL. Trimming shortened V by 5 bases and J by 0 bases, and 15 bases separated the two germline ends. CDR3 length equals 16 residues. The chain's CDR3 is CASSYGEGHSTDTQYF. The CDR3 DNA is TGCGCCAGCAGCTACGGGGAGGGACATAGCACAGATACGCAGTATTTT.

Only a few counts were recorded for this clone. The rearrangement links TRBV6-1 to TRBJ2-1; TRBD1 is a possible D gene (6 bases). This CDR3 has 13 residues. CDR1 is MNHNS and CDR2 is SASEGT in the germline V gene. Trimming stripped 5 bases from V and 3 bases from J, with 8 bases between. The CDR3 here is CASSWTVYNEQFF. CDR3 coding DNA: TGTGCCAGCAGTTGGACAGTCTACAATGAGCAGTTCTTC.

V gene TRBV30 combines with J gene TRBJ1-1; D not certain. Germline values: CDR1 GTSNPN, CDR2 SVGIG (reference sequence). Trimming removed 5 bases from V and 1 base from J, with 14 bases in between. This CDR3 contains 14 residues. CDR3 amino acids: CAWERLAWNTEAFF. In DNA, the CDR3 is TGTGCCTGGGAGCGGCTGGCGTGGAACACTGAAGCTTTCTTT.

V usage is TRBV7-3 and J usage is TRBJ2-3; 12 bases match TRBD2. The germline CDR1 and CDR2 sequences are SGHTA and FQGTGA. Trimming cost V 1 base and J 6 bases; bases outside gene matches: 8. CDR3 size: 17 residues. Written as DNA, the CDR3 is TGTGCCAGCAGCTTAAACGTCGCTAGCGGGGGGGCTGATACGCAGTATTTT. Translating it yields CASSLNVASGGADTQYF.

The chain employs TRBV7-3 and TRBJ2-1, with 11 nucleotides matching TRBD2. V was pared by 1 base and J by 1 base, with 6 bases of the junction left unmatched. The CDR3 loop spans 18 amino acids. Germline CDR1 SGHTA, CDR2 FQGTGA. CDR3 sequence: CASSLIGTSGFSYNEQFF. In DNA, the CDR3 is TGTGCCAGCAGCTTAATTGGGACTAGCGGCTTTTCCTACAATGAGCAGTTCTTC.

The CDR3 DNA reads TGTGCCAGCAGTAGTCGGACAGGGTCTGTTATTGAAGCTTTCTTT. Amino acid sequence: CASSSRTGSVIEAFF. The chain employs TRBV28 and TRBJ1-1, with 8 bases lining up with TRBD1. CDR3 length: 15 amino acids. The V gene's germline CDR1 is MDHEN and CDR2 SYDVKM. J was trimmed by 7 bases and V by 5 bases; bases with no gene match: 12. Together with reference TRBV28 and TRBJ1-1, the CDR3 gives the full variable domain: DVKVTQSSRYLVKRTGEKVFLECVQDMDHENMFWYRQDPGLGLRLIYFSYDVKMKEKGDIPEGYSVSREKKERFSLILESASTNQTSMYLCASSSRTGSVIEAFFGQGTRLTVV.

This clone was picked up one time. The CDR3 region has the DNA TGTGCCAGCAGTTACTCCGAGACAGGGGGGGAGCTGTTTTTT. Amino acid sequence: CASSYSETGGELFF. The gene calls are TRBV6-6 and TRBJ2-2, with 7 bases aligning to TRBD1. Germline V CDR1 and CDR2: MNHNY, SVGAGI (reference sequence). V dropped 0 bases and J dropped 8; count of bases not matched to a gene: 3. This CDR3 contains 14 residues.

The V gene is TRBV28, the J gene TRBJ2-5; D assignment may be TRBD1 or TRBD2 (5 bases each). V lost 3 bases and J lost 5, with 10 bases in between. Per germline, CDR1 MDHEN and CDR2 SYDVKM. CDR3 size: 13 residues. In DNA, the CDR3 is TGTGCCAGCAGTTTCCCGGGGCTGGAGACCCAGTACTTC. Translating it yields CASSFPGLETQYF.

The chain links TRBV7-8 to TRBJ2-7; 8 bases map to TRBD1. The CDR3 loop spans 14 amino acids. Trimming took 5 bases from V and 1 from J; bases not matched to a gene: 4. Germline V lookup: CDR1 SGHVS, CDR2 FQNEAQ. DNA of the CDR3: TGTGCCAGCAGCGGCAGGACAGGGTCCTACGAGCAGTACTTC. Its translation: CASSGRTGSYEQYF. The complete variable domain, with remaining parts taken from reference TRBV7-8 and TRBJ2-7, reads GAGVSQSPRYKVAKRGQDVALRCDPISGHVSLFWYQQALGQGPEFLTYFQNEAQLDKSGLPSDRFFAERPEGSVSTLKIQRTQQEDSAVYLCASSGRTGSYEQYFGPGTRLTVT.

The V call is TRBV4-3, the J call TRBJ2-7; D not certain. The CDR3 has 14 amino acids. Germline loops: CDR1 LGHNA, CDR2 YSLEER. V was shortened by 2 bases and J by 0 bases, with 8 bases between the two germline ends. Here the CDR3 reads CASSQFRSSYEQYF. The CDR3 bases are TGCGCCAGCAGCCAATTCCGAAGCTCCTACGAGCAGTACTTC.

This clone was recorded a few times. The chain joins TRBV4-3 to TRBJ2-7, with 9 bases fitting TRBD1. The CDR3 loop spans 14 amino acids. After removal of 6 bases from V and 1 base from J, the junction contained 4 bases not matched to a gene. CDR1 LGHNA and CDR2 YSLEER come from the germline V gene. The chain's CDR3 is CASSIGTGSYEQYF. CDR3 DNA: TGCGCCAGCAGTATTGGGACAGGGTCCTACGAGCAGTACTTC.

The chain is built from TRBV19 and TRBJ2-1, with 7 positions matching TRBD1. The germline V gene encodes CDR1 LNHDA and CDR2 SQIVND (reference sequence). The V gene end was trimmed by 5 bases and the J gene end by 2 bases; junction bases not matched to a gene: 6. The CDR3 is 15 amino acids. The CDR3 DNA is TGTGCCAGTAGTTCCGACAGGGACCCCTACAATGAGCAGTTCTTC. Protein sequence: CASSSDRDPYNEQFF.

This sequence joins TRBV4-2 and TRBJ1-1; a weak D match, TRBD1 (5 bases). Trimming removed 7 bases from V and 5 bases from J, with 8 bases in between. The CDR3 is made up of 11 amino acids. CDR1 is LGHNA and CDR2 is YNFKEQ in the germline V gene. CDR3 protein: CASNGGTEAFF. CDR3 DNA: TGTGCCAGCAACGGGGGGACTGAAGCTTTCTTT.

In this sample, this clone turned up a few times. V gene TRBV5-4 combines with J gene TRBJ1-1; a possible D gene is TRBD1 (5 bases). Trimming took off 3 bases at V and 4 bases at J, with 13 bases between the two ends. The CDR3 consists of 14 residues. Germline-derived CDR1 and CDR2 are SGHNT and YYREEE (reference sequence). The CDR3 DNA reads as TGTGCCAGCAGCTCCCGAAGGGGAGTCACTGAAGCTTTCTTT. Its translation: CASSSRRGVTEAFF.

The chain uses TRBV5-1 and TRBJ2-2; 9 bases line up with TRBD2. From germline, CDR1 is SGHRS and CDR2 YFSETQ. The CDR3 contains 16 residues. The junction had 3 bases not matched to a gene; V was cut back by 0 bases and J by 3 bases. CDR3 DNA: TGCGCCAGCAGCTTGGTCCTAGCGGGATACACCGGGGAGCTGTTTTTT. It codes for CASSLVLAGYTGELFF. The complete variable domain, with remaining parts taken from reference TRBV5-1 and TRBJ2-2, reads KAGVTQTPRYLIKTRGQQVTLSCSPISGHRSVSWYQQTPGQGLQFLFEYFSETQRNKGNFPGRFSGRQFSNSRSEMNVSTLELGDSALYLCASSLVLAGYTGELFFGEGSRLTVL.

V gene TRBV21-1 combines with J gene TRBJ2-7; TRBD2, as called in the table, went unchecked against the DNA. TRBV21-1 is recorded as a pseudogene. The CDR3 is 16 amino acids. CDR3 protein: CASSNPCSDRGGEQYF. DNA for the CDR3: TGTGCCAGCAGCAATCCGTGTAGCGATCGGGGAGGGGAGCAGTACTTC.

The CDR3 loop is CASSYSDRGYNEQFF. Written as DNA, the CDR3 is TGTGCCAGCAGTTACTCGGACAGGGGCTACAATGAGCAGTTCTTC. J is TRBJ2-1 and V is TRBV6-6; 9 nucleotides agree with TRBD1. CDR1 and CDR2 from the germline V gene are MNHNY and SVGAGI (reference sequence). The CDR3 totals 15 residues. The junction had 0 bases not matched to a gene; V was cut back by 0 bases and J by 3 bases.

V gene TRBV7-3 combines with J gene TRBJ2-2, with 10 bases aligning to TRBD1. Trimming at V came to 5 bases and at J to 6 bases, leaving 9 bases not matched to a gene. This CDR3 is 16 amino acids long. The germline gives CDR1 SGHTA, CDR2 FQGTGA. The CDR3: CASSHGGQGIAGELFF. DNA of the CDR3: TGTGCCAGCAGCCATGGGGGACAGGGGATTGCCGGGGAGCTGTTTTTT.

This chain joins TRBV6-5 and TRBJ1-6; D might be TRBD1 (6 bases). Germline CDR1 and CDR2: MNHEY and SVGAGI. The CDR3 covers 15 residues. Trimming stripped 5 bases from V and 8 bases from J, with 16 bases between. This chain's CDR3 is CASSPTGIFDSPLHF. CDR3 sequence (DNA): TGTGCCAGCAGTCCTACAGGGATCTTCGATTCACCCCTCCACTTT.

The chain links TRBV7-2 to TRBJ1-1, with D unresolved. V dropped 5 bases and J dropped 0 bases, with 13 bases sitting between them. This CDR3 has 15 residues. Germline V gene sequence: CDR1 SGHTA, CDR2 FQGNSA. Written as DNA, the CDR3 is TGTGCCAGCAGCCCTCTTGGACCGCTGAACACTGAAGCTTTCTTT. Protein sequence: CASSPLGPLNTEAFF.

This clone is termed large (0.1 to 1%). The V and J genes are TRBV15 and TRBJ2-1; no reliable D call. The CDR3 consists of 13 residues. V was pared by 9 bases and J by 0 bases, with 9 bases between. The germline V gene has CDR1 LNHNV and CDR2 YYDKDF (reference sequence). The CDR3, as DNA: TGTGCCACAAGGGCGTTCTCCTACAATGAGCAGTTCTTC. It translates to CATRAFSYNEQFF.

The V call is TRBV6-1, the J call TRBJ1-2; no clear D. In germline, CDR1 is MNHNS, CDR2 SASEGT. The CDR3 is 13 amino acids. V shed 0 bases and J shed 4 bases, with 6 bases lying between them. CDR3 DNA sequence: TGTGCCAGCAGTGAAGCGGAGCCCTATGGCTACACCTTC. This codes for CASSEAEPYGYTF.

V gene TRBV6-5 combines with J gene TRBJ2-3, with 10 positions matching TRBD2. There are 15 residues in the CDR3. Trimming took 5 bases from V and 2 from J; bases not matched to a gene: 4. Germline CDR1 reads MNHEY; CDR2 reads SVGAGI. The CDR3: CASSGLAGVTDTQYF. CDR3 coding DNA: TGTGCCAGCAGTGGTCTAGCGGGGGTCACAGATACGCAGTATTTT.